The 31 T cell receptor beta chains below come from one sample, sequenced in a study of blood T cells in healthy people across ages. The second PCR ran 7 to 11 cycles with a sample-barcoded 5' primer and J-beta primers. TCRdb fed the 5' RACE reads into MiXCR, producing one record per CDR3 protein. The sample yields about 1.7 million distinct CDR3 sequences, about 30% seen once. Sample: blood. Receptors were obtained from a woman younger than 45 in good health.

This chain connects TRBV7-9 to TRBJ2-3; 7 bases are a match to TRBD2. Per germline, CDR1 SEHNR and CDR2 FQNEAQ (reference sequence). The V segment lost 3 bases and the J segment 4 bases; nucleotides outside the gene matches: 10. The CDR3 totals 16 residues. This CDR3 reads CASSLGERGGADTQYF. The CDR3 DNA follows: TGTGCCAGCAGCTTGGGCGAGCGGGGTGGTGCAGATACGCAGTATTTT.

In this sample, this clonotype turned up many times. The chain couples TRBV5-1 to TRBJ1-2; the match to TRBD1 covers 7 bases. The CDR3 is 15 amino acids. The junction had 8 bases not matched to a gene; V was cut back by 4 bases and J by 2 bases. Germline assignment: CDR1 SGHRS and CDR2 YFSETQ. CDR3 coding DNA: TGCGCCAGCAGCCTATCACTGACAGGGAACTATGGCTACACCTTC. It translates to CASSLSLTGNYGYTF.

This clonotype was seen many times. The gene calls are TRBV7-2 and TRBJ2-7; TRBD2 agrees at 7 bases. The CDR3 runs to 15 residues. Trimming removed 4 bases from V and 2 bases from J; junction bases left unmatched: 8. In germline, CDR1 is SGHTA, CDR2 FQGNSA. CDR3 sequence (DNA): TGTGCCAGCAGCTCCTGGGGGGGAGACGCCTACGAGCAGTACTTC. This encodes CASSSWGGDAYEQYF.

This sequence joins TRBV5-4 and TRBJ2-4; either TRBD1 or TRBD2 may supply D (6 bases each). Deletions cut 0 bases from V and 0 bases from J, with 19 bases between. The CDR3 is 19 amino acids. CDR1 is SGHNT and CDR2 is YYREEE in the germline V gene (reference sequence). DNA of the CDR3: TGTGCCAGCAGCTTGGGCTGGAGGGGGAATTTTCTAGCCAAAAACATTCAGTACTTC. The encoded protein is CASSLGWRGNFLAKNIQYF.

This clonotype showed up many times. The rearrangement uses TRBV12-3 or TRBV12-4 and TRBJ1-2; no clear D gene. This CDR3 spans 13 amino acids. V dropped 7 bases and J dropped 8 bases, with 17 bases sitting between them. The CDR3 protein is CASTLDGVGGYTF. The CDR3 bases are TGTGCCAGCACCCTCGACGGGGTTGGAGGCTACACCTTC.

This clonotype was seen a few times. The rearrangement joins TRBV5-1 to TRBJ2-1; D tentatively fits TRBD1 or TRBD2 (6 bases each). V was cut by 4 bases and J by 4 bases, with 21 bases left in between. The germline V gene encodes CDR1 SGHRS and CDR2 YFSETQ. The CDR3 has 17 amino acids. CDR3 bases: TGCGCCAGCAGCCTCGAGACAGTGAGGGGGGTATACAATGAGCAGTTCTTC. Protein sequence: CASSLETVRGVYNEQFF. Variable domain in full (rest from reference TRBV5-1 and TRBJ2-1): KAGVTQTPRYLIKTRGQQVTLSCSPISGHRSVSWYQQTPGQGLQFLFEYFSETQRNKGNFPGRFSGRQFSNSRSEMNVSTLELGDSALYLCASSLETVRGVYNEQFFGPGTRLTVL.

This clonotype was counted many times. CDR3: CASSREGTATETQYF. The CDR3 DNA sequence: TGTGCCAGCAGCCGCGAGGGTACAGCCACAGAGACCCAGTACTTC. The genes are TRBV7-9 and TRBJ2-5; D may be TRBD2 (5 bases). The V gene's germline CDR1 is SEHNR and CDR2 FQNEAQ (reference sequence). The CDR3 is 15 amino acids. V was clipped by 5 bases and J by 4 bases, with 17 bases between them.

This clonotype was counted only a few times. The chain has TRBV5-1 and TRBJ1-2, with 8 bases that match TRBD1. Germline CDR1 SGHRS, CDR2 YFSETQ. This CDR3 contains 17 residues. V was pared by 3 bases and J by 7 bases, with 17 bases of the junction left unmatched. CDR3 sequence (DNA): TGCGCCAGCAGCTCGGGCGGACAGGGATTAAAACTGAGTGGCTACACCTTC. Protein product: CASSSGGQGLKLSGYTF.

The CDR3 loop reads CASIPGPRGLGTQDNEQYF. In nucleotides, the CDR3 is TGCGCCAGCATCCCCGGGCCAAGAGGGCTTGGGACCCAAGACAATGAGCAGTACTTC. The rearrangement links TRBV5-1 to TRBJ2-7, with D possibly called TRBD1 or TRBD2 (5 bases each). V lost 6 bases and J lost 7, with 35 bases in between. The CDR3 sequence is 19 residues long. Per the germline V gene, CDR1 is SGHRS and CDR2 is YFSETQ.

This clonotype has only a few counts. The J gene is TRBJ2-7, the V gene TRBV2, with D possibly TRBD2 on 6 matching bases. The germline V gene encodes CDR1 SNHLY and CDR2 FYNNEI. The CDR3 totals 13 residues. The V and J ends lost 7 bases and 2 bases respectively, with 12 bases between them. In DNA, the CDR3 is TGTGCCAGCACTTTAGCGGCCGCCTACGAGCAGTACTTC. It translates to CASTLAAAYEQYF.

The rearrangement uses TRBV5-4 and TRBJ1-1; D uncertain. The length of the CDR3 is 15 residues. Germline V lookup: CDR1 SGHNT, CDR2 YYREEE (reference sequence). V was shortened by 4 bases and J by 3 bases, with 16 bases between the two germline ends. CDR3 coding DNA: TGTGCCAGCAGCGGAGCAGCAACTGGGGACACTGAAGCTTTCTTT. This gives the protein CASSGAATGDTEAFF.

In nucleotides, the CDR3 is TGTGCCAGCAGCTTTGACCCGTCAGATACGCAGTATTTT. This sequence encodes CASSFDPSDTQYF. This chain connects TRBV3-1 to TRBJ2-3; D not resolved. Trimming cost V 5 bases and J 4 bases, with 10 bases left between them. CDR3 length equals 13 residues. Germline V gene lookup returns CDR1 LGHDT and CDR2 YNNKEL (reference sequence).

The chain uses TRBV27 and TRBJ1-6; D is uncertain. Trimming left V 8 bases short and J 0 bases short, with 11 bases between. From germline, CDR1 is MNHEY and CDR2 SMNVEV (reference sequence). CDR3 size: 15 residues. In DNA, the CDR3 is TGTGCCAGCGGGCGGTTGAGCTCCTATAATTCACCCCTCCACTTT. This sequence encodes CASGRLSSYNSPLHF.

This clonotype turned up a few times. The V call is TRBV28, the J call TRBJ2-1; 11 positions match TRBD1. Germline CDR1 is MDHEN and CDR2 is SYDVKM. The J segment lost 8 bases and the V segment lost 7 bases, leaving 7 bases of the junction unmatched. This CDR3 has 14 amino acids. The CDR3 nucleotides read TGTGCCAGCACCCCACGGACAGGGGGCTATGAGCAGTTCTTC. This translates into CASTPRTGGYEQFF.

V gene TRBV27 combines with J gene TRBJ2-7; D is possibly TRBD1 (5 bases). CDR1 and CDR2 from the germline V gene are MNHEY and SMNVEV (reference sequence). Between the trimmed V and J ends, which lost 2 bases and 3 bases, there was a span of 11 bases. The CDR3 runs 14 residues. The CDR3: CASSLGAAVYEQYF. CDR3 DNA sequence: TGTGCCAGCAGTTTAGGGGCAGCAGTCTACGAGCAGTACTTC.

The J gene is TRBJ2-4, the V gene TRBV20-1; D ambiguous. This CDR3 region has 15 residues. V lost 6 bases and J 0 bases, leaving 15 bases between the germline ends. Germline V gene sequence: CDR1 DFQATT, CDR2 SNEGSKA (reference sequence). CDR3 sequence: CSADNAGRAKNIQYF. In nucleotides, the CDR3 is TGCAGTGCCGACAACGCCGGGCGAGCCAAAAACATTCAGTACTTC.

This clonotype was counted only a few times. The chain is built from TRBV29-1 and TRBJ1-4; D is unresolved. CDR1 SQVTM and CDR2 ANQGSEA come from the germline V gene. Trimming shortened V by 8 bases and J by 4 bases, and 11 bases separated the two germline ends. This CDR3 is 12 amino acids long. The CDR3 nucleotides are TGCAGCCCGCCACCCGGTAATGAAAAACTGTTTTTT. It codes for CSPPPGNEKLFF. The whole variable domain, filled in from reference TRBV29-1 and TRBJ1-4, reads SAVISQKPSRDICQRGTSLTIQCQVDSQVTMMFWYRQQPGQSLTLIATANQGSEATYESGFVIDKFPISRPNLTFSTLTVSNMSPEDSSIYLCSPPPGNEKLFFGSGTQLSVL.

This clonotype was counted ten times or more. The chain has TRBV29-1 and TRBJ2-1; 8 bases line up with TRBD2. The V segment lost 4 bases and the J segment 4 bases; nucleotides outside the gene matches: 9. The CDR3 has 15 amino acids. Germline loops: CDR1 SQVTM, CDR2 ANQGSEA. CDR3 amino acids: CSVAGGGGPYNEQFF. The CDR3 DNA is TGCAGCGTTGCGGGAGGGGGGGGCCCTTACAATGAGCAGTTCTTC.

This sequence joins TRBV12-3 or TRBV12-4 and TRBJ2-3; tentative D call: TRBD2 (5 bases). V was cut by 6 bases and J by 1 base, with 14 bases left in between. CDR3 length: 15 amino acids. The CDR3 DNA reads as TGTGCCAGCAGCCCCCTCGCGGAGGGCACAGATACGCAGTATTTT. It specifies CASSPLAEGTDTQYF.

This clonotype has only a few counts. The chain has TRBV12-3 or TRBV12-4 and TRBJ1-2; tentatively, D is TRBD1 (6 bases). Deletions cut 7 bases from V and 2 bases from J, with 11 bases between. CDR3 size: 13 residues. The CDR3 spells CASTRTENYGYTF. The CDR3, as DNA: TGTGCCAGCACCCGGACAGAAAACTATGGCTACACCTTC.

This chain links TRBV6-6 with TRBJ1-2, with D possibly TRBD1 on 6 matching bases. Trimming cost V 11 bases and J 7 bases, with 20 bases left between them. The V gene's germline CDR1 is MNHNY and CDR2 SVGAGI (reference sequence). The CDR3 runs 13 residues. The CDR3 nucleotides are TGTGCCGGGTCCTCGGGGGCGCGTAGTGGCTACACCTTC. Translated: CAGSSGARSGYTF.

The V and J genes are TRBV3-1 and TRBJ2-1, with 7 nucleotides matching TRBD2. This CDR3 contains 12 residues. Germline CDR1 reads LGHDT; CDR2 reads YNNKEL (reference sequence). The V and J ends lost 4 bases and 9 bases, in that order; junction bases with no gene match: 3. The CDR3 DNA is TGTGCCAGCAGCCTGACTAGCCTTGAGCAGTTCTTC. Protein: CASSLTSLEQFF.

The V call is TRBV12-3 or TRBV12-4, the J call TRBJ2-2; TRBD2 matches at 7 bases. V gave up 1 base and J gave up 5 bases; unmatched junction bases: 10. CDR3 length: 17 residues. CDR3 coding DNA: TGTGCCAGCAGTTTAGTCCGCGGGAGTGGGGAGACCGGGGAGCTGTTTTTT. It translates to CASSLVRGSGETGELFF.

This clonotype appeared a few times. The chain employs TRBV30 and TRBJ2-3, with D perhaps assigned TRBD1 or TRBD2 (6 bases each). The V gene's germline CDR1 is GTSNPN and CDR2 SVGIG (reference sequence). Trimming cost V 4 bases and J 5 bases, with 16 bases left between them. The CDR3 loop spans 14 amino acids. The CDR3 DNA reads as TGTGCCTGGATAGTGGGGGGCGCTGGAGATACGCAGTATTTT. This sequence encodes CAWIVGGAGDTQYF.

This rearrangement joins TRBV10-3 to TRBJ1-4; D remains ambiguous. Per the germline V gene, CDR1 is ENHRY and CDR2 is SYGVKD. This CDR3 region has 13 residues. With 0 bases removed from V and 11 bases from J, the gap between germline ends came to 10 bases. This CDR3 is CAISESGSRKLFF. DNA of the CDR3: TGTGCCATCAGTGAGTCGGGATCACGGAAACTGTTTTTT.

The V gene is TRBV6-6, the J gene TRBJ1-1, with TRBD1 identical over 7 bases. J lost 6 bases, V lost 2 bases, and 12 bases had no gene match. This CDR3 spans 16 amino acids. Germline CDR1 is MNHNY and CDR2 is SVGAGI (reference sequence). The CDR3 DNA is TGTGCCAGCAGTTACGGCAGGGGGAATTTAAACCCTGAAGCTTTCTTT. The encoded protein is CASSYGRGNLNPEAFF.

The rearrangement joins TRBV5-1 to TRBJ1-1; D might be TRBD1 (6 bases). The CDR3 spans 15 residues. Germline lookup yields CDR1 SGHRS and CDR2 YFSETQ. V lost 3 bases, J lost 0 bases, and 12 bases lay in between. The CDR3 region is CASSWGGSLNTEAFF. Here the CDR3 DNA reads TGCGCCAGCAGCTGGGGGGGCAGTCTGAACACTGAAGCTTTCTTT.

This clonotype was seen a few times. CDR3 in amino acids: CASSEFQDRVYEQYF. CDR3 coding DNA: TGTGCCAGCAGTGAATTCCAGGACAGGGTCTACGAGCAGTACTTC. The chain couples TRBV6-1 to TRBJ2-7; 8 nucleotides align to TRBD1. Germline-derived CDR1 and CDR2 are MNHNS and SASEGT. Losses at the gene ends were 2 bases for V and 3 bases for J; bases not matched to a gene: 6. CDR3 size: 15 residues.

The rearrangement joins TRBV10-3 to TRBJ2-3; the D is unclear. The CDR3 contains 14 residues. Germline V lookup: CDR1 ENHRY, CDR2 SYGVKD. Trimming shortened V by 1 base and J by 2 bases, and 7 bases separated the two germline ends. CDR3 sequence: CAISEYGDTDTQYF. The CDR3 coding sequence is TGTGCCATCAGTGAGTATGGCGACACAGATACGCAGTATTTT.

This clonotype was seen a few times. This chain links TRBV20-1 with TRBJ2-5; D is perhaps TRBD1 (5 bases). This CDR3 spans 13 amino acids. The germline V and J ends were trimmed by 3 bases and 1 base, with 9 bases remaining between them. Germline-derived CDR1 and CDR2 are DFQATT and SNEGSKA (reference sequence). As DNA, the CDR3 is TGCAGTGCTAGGGGGCAGCTCCAAGAGACCCAGTACTTC. Encoded protein: CSARGQLQETQYF.

This clonotype came up a few times. V gene TRBV27 combines with J gene TRBJ1-6, with D maybe TRBD1 (5 bases). CDR1 and CDR2 (germline): MNHEY, SMNVEV (reference sequence). V was clipped by 8 bases and J by 8 bases, with 16 bases between them. The CDR3 is made up of 14 amino acids. The CDR3 region has the DNA TGTGCCAGCGGCCGGGGGGTCGCGGATTCACCCCTCCACTTT. Amino acids: CASGRGVADSPLHF.